Detailed here is one TCR beta chain. Its antigen is not known. The germline V gene has CDR1 MGHDK and CDR2 SYGVNS. CDR3 length: 12 amino acids. J was trimmed by 7 bases and V by 4 bases; bases with no gene match: 3. The sample is drawn from a study of regulatory T cells in long-lasting Graves disease. On the study more broadly: Patients with persistent Graves' disease had over 5 years of antithyroid drugs and persistent TSH receptor antibodies.

CDR3-region Arm-PCR and iRepertoire HTBI primers produced the TCR beta libraries. TCRdb passed the multiplex PCR reads through MiXCR, listing each CDR3 protein once. Of some 450,000 distinct CDR3 sequences in the sample, 20% to 25% were seen once. Study results and limitations: Shared public clonotypes totalled roughly 2,500 in persistent patients, compared with around 930 in new patients. Few sampled subjects may have lowered accuracy.

Specified time point: persistent/refractory GD, antithyroid drugs over 5 years with positive TRAb. RNA isolated from PBMCs was used to make the TCR library. Doctors identified Graves' disease using the American Thyroid Association guidelines. The chain joins TRBV25-1 to TRBJ1-1, with 7 positions matching TRBD1. This TCR was sampled from a female donor with Graves disease. The source material was peripheral blood mononuclear cells (PBMCs), sampled when the disease was refractory, from a patient treated with antithyroid drugs. CDR3 region: CASSGDRVEAFF. CDR3 DNA: TGTGCCAGCAGTGGGGACAGAGTTGAAGCTTTCTTT. The whole variable domain, filled in from reference TRBV25-1 and TRBJ1-1, reads EADIYQTPRYLVIGTGKKITLECSQTMGHDKMYWYQQDPGMELHLIHYSYGVNSTEKGDLSSESTVSRIRTEHFPLTLESARPSHTSQYLCASSGDRVEAFFGQGTRLTVV.